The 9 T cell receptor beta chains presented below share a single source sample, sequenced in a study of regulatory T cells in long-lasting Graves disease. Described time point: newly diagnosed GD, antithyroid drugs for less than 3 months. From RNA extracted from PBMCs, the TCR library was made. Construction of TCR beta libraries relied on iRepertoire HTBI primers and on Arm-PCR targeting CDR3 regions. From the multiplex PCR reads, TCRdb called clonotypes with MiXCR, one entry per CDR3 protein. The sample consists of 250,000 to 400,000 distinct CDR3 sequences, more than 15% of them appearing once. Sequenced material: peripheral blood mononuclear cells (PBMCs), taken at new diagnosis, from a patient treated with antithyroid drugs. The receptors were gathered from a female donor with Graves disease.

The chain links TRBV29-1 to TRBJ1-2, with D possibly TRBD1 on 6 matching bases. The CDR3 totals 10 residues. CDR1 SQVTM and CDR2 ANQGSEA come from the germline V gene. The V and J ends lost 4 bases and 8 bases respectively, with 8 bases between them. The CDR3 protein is CSVVTGGYTF. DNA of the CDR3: TGCAGCGTTGTGACAGGAGGCTACACCTTC.

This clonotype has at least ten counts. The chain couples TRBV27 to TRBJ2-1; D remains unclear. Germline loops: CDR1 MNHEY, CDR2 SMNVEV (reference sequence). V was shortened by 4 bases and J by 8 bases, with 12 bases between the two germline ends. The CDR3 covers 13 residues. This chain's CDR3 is CASSYRVADEQFF. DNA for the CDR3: TGTGCCAGCAGTTACCGGGTTGCGGATGAGCAGTTCTTC.

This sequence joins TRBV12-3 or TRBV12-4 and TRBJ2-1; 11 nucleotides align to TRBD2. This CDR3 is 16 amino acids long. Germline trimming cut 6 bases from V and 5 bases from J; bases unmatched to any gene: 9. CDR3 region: CASSKPGLAGHNEQFF. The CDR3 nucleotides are TGTGCCAGCAGCAAGCCCGGACTAGCGGGCCACAATGAGCAGTTCTTC.

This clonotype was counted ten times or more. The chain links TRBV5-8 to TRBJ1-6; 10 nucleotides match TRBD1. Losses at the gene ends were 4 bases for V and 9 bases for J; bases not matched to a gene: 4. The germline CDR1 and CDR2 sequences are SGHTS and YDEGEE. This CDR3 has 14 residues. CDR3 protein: CASSLGTGVSPLHF. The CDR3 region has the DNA TGTGCCAGCAGCCTCGGGACAGGGGTTTCACCCCTCCACTTT.

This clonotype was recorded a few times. DNA for the CDR3: TGTGCCAGCAGTCTAGCGAGCCAGGGGAATGAGCAGTTCTTC. Protein: CASSLASQGNEQFF. The chain has TRBV9 and TRBJ2-1; D possibly uses TRBD1 or TRBD2 (6 bases each). Germline values: CDR1 SGDLS, CDR2 YYNGEE. With 5 bases removed from V and 7 bases from J, the gap between germline ends came to 16 bases. The CDR3 length is 14 residues.

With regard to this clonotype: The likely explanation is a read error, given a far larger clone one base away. The CDR3 DNA reads as TGTGCCAGCAGTGAATGGATGAACACTGAAGCTTTCTTT. Its translation is CASSEWMNTEAFF. V and J are TRBV6-1 and TRBJ1-1; no reliable D call. The CDR3 has 13 amino acids. Germline CDR1 reads MNHNS; CDR2 reads SASEGT. V was cut by 2 bases and J by 0 bases, with 4 bases left in between.

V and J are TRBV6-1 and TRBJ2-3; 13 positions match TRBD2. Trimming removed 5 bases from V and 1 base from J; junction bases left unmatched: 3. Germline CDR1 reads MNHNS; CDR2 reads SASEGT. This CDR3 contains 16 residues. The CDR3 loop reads CASSPGLAGRTDTQYF. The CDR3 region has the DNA TGTGCCAGCAGTCCGGGACTAGCGGGACGCACAGATACGCAGTATTTT.

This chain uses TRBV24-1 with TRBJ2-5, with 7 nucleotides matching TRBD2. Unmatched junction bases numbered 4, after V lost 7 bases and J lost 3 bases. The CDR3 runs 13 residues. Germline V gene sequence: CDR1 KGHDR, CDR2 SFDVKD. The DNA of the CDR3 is TGTGCCACCAGGGATGGGACTAAAGAGACCCAGTACTTC. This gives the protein CATRDGTKETQYF.

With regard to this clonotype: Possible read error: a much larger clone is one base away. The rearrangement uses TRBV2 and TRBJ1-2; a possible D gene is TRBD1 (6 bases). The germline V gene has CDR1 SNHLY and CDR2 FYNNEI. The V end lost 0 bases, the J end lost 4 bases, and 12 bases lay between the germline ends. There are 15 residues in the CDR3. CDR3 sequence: CASSEARGQSYGYTF. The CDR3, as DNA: TGTGCCAGCAGTGAAGCTAGAGGACAGAGCTATGGCTACACCTTC.